This T cell receptor (beta chain) is from a study of CD8+ T cells in alopecia areata. The V gene lost 0 bases and the J gene lost 5 bases, with 19 bases spanning the gap. Germline assignment: CDR1 GTSNPN and CDR2 SVGIG (reference sequence). The CDR3 covers 16 residues. This sample's treatment: oral pan-JAK inhibitor, 5-10 mg twice daily. Extraction and reverse transcription of RNA yielded cDNA as the sequencing template. Clones were sequenced by immunoSEQ multiplex PCR, and TCRdb holds only the in-frame ones, with some missing. The data show about 200,000 clones, around two fifths seen once. Specimen: CD4+ T cells sorted from blood, collected between weeks 30 and 35, from a patient treated with tofacitinib. The chain is built from TRBV30 and TRBJ1-2; D gene unclear. The receptor comes from a human donor with alopecia areata. The chain's CDR3 is CAWSVGRPIAIYGYTF. The CDR3 region has the DNA TGTGCCTGGAGTGTAGGCAGGCCTATAGCCATATATGGCTACACCTTC.